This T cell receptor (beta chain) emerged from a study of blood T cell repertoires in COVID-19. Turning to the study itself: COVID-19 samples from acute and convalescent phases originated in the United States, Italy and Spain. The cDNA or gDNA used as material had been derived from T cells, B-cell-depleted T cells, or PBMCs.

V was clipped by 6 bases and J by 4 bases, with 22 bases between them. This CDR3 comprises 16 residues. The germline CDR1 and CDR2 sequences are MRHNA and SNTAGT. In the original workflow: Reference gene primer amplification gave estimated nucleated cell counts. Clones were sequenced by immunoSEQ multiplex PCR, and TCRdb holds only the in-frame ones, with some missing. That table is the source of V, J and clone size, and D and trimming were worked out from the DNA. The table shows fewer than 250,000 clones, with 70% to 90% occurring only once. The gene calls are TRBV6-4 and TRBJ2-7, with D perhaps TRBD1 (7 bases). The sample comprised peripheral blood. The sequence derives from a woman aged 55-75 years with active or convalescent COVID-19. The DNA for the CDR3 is TGTGCCAGCAGGGGTTGGCGGGACAGACGGGATTACGAGCAGTACGTC. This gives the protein CASRGWRDRRDYEQYV.